This T cell receptor (beta chain) came from a study of metastatic and nonmetastatic thyroid tumors. About the study: Both malignant and benign thyroid patients supplied peripheral blood and tumor or nodule tissue samples, across which the repertoires of these patients were then compared.

The authors' processing: The authors used CDR3 differences across clinicopathological groups to build a distant-metastasis classifier for papillary thyroid cancer. From the PCR reads, TCRdb re-called clones with MiXCR. TCRdb's processing, not the study's, gives the V and J calls here. The data contain some 28,000 clones, approximately 22% of them singletons. All patients reached thyroid surgery having received no treatment beforehand. CDR3 length equals 19 residues. CDR1 and CDR2 from the germline V gene are SGHDN and FVKESK. V lost 5 bases and J lost 2; bases outside the gene matches: 17. This TCR was sampled from a female donor with papillary thyroid cancer or a benign thyroid nodule (not recorded which). Some clones in this sample may be carry-over from other donors' samples. The chain joins TRBV14 to TRBJ2-5; 10 nucleotides line up with TRBD2. Sequenced: blood. This CDR3 reads CASSETAVLAGAPQETQYF. In nucleotides, the CDR3 is TGTGCCAGCAGCGAAACGGCGGTTCTAGCGGGGGCCCCACAAGAGACCCAGTACTTC.